The T cell receptor beta chain described here comes from a study of CD8 T cells in ankylosing spondylitis. This clonotype occurred a few times. Its specificity is unknown. Using its own MiXCR run on the 5' RACE reads, TCRdb lists one record per CDR3 protein. The sample has about 540,000 distinct CDR3 sequences; roughly 13% are singletons. Study outcomes and limitations: Certain motif variants had earlier appeared in reactive arthritis synovial fluid and blood. Apparently characteristic of ankylosing spondylitis blood was a TCR beta motif (about 8 highly homologous variants).

Germline CDR1 is SGHVS and CDR2 is FQNEAQ. This CDR3 has 13 residues. The V and J ends lost 4 bases and 5 bases respectively, with 11 bases between them. V and J are TRBV7-8 and TRBJ2-5; D is undetermined. The receptor was isolated from a male donor with ankylosing spondylitis. Sequences were obtained from blood, either unsorted or a sorted T cell fraction (not recorded which). CDR3 residues: CASSSQMVETQYF. CDR3 sequence (DNA): TGTGCCAGCAGCTCGCAGATGGTTGAGACCCAGTACTTC.